Listed below are T cell receptor beta chains from one sample, sequenced in a study of T cells in localized non-small cell lung cancer. Libraries were prepared by immunoSEQ multiplex PCR; TCRdb keeps only in-frame clonotypes and omits some of them. The table includes roughly 76,000 clones, 80% detected once. The material was PBMCs, obtained before any cancer treatment. These receptors were obtained from a man between 40 and 75 years old with stage II squamous cell lung carcinoma. CDR3s include the opening cysteine and the closing phenylalanine or tryptophan. The D gene is left open where the match is weak. Part of the rows lack a size; the others show once, few, many or a class for expanded clones.

-	TRBJ2-1	TRBV27	-	TGTGCCAGCAGACTCGTTACGAGCTCCTACAATGAGCAGTTCTTC	CASRLVTSSYNEQFF
-	TRBJ2-7	TRBV28	-	TGTGCCAGCAGTTTGGCAGGGTGGGCCTACGAGCAGTACTTC	CASSLAGWAYEQYF
few	TRBJ1-6	TRBV5-6	-	TGTGCCAGCACCCCTTGGGGGGACGTCACGAATTCACCCCTCCACTTT	CASTPWGDVTNSPLHF
-	TRBJ2-1	TRBV19	-	TGTGCCAGTAGTATAGACAGGGTAGGGGGTGAGCAGTTCTTC	CASSIDRVGGEQFF
-	TRBJ2-7	TRBV7-9	-	TGTGCCAGCAGCACGGACAGCTACGAGCAGTACTTC	CASSTDSYEQYF
-	TRBJ1-1	TRBV14	-	TGTGCCAGCAGCCAACGACGTGGGAACACTGAAGCTTTCTTT	CASSQRRGNTEAFF
once	TRBJ2-5	TRBV5-1	-	TGCGCCAGCAGCTTCTCATCGAGGGGCGGAGAGACCCAGTACTTC	CASSFSSRGGETQYF
-	TRBJ1-2	TRBV6-5	-	TGTGCCAGCACCCGAACAGTCGGCTATGGCTACACCTTC	CASTRTVGYGYTF
-	TRBJ1-2	TRBV30	TRBD1	TGTGCCTGCGGTGGACAGGCTAACTATGGCTACACCTTC	CACGGQANYGYTF
many	TRBJ1-1	TRBV6-6	-	TGTGCCAGCAGTGGGACCACTGAAGCTTTCTTT	CASSGTTEAFF
many	TRBJ1-2	TRBV4-3	-	TGCGCCAGCAGCCAAGAGCCAAGACAGCGCGGCACCTTC	CASSQEPRQRGTF
-	TRBJ2-2	TRBV5-4	TRBD2	TGTGCCAGCAGCTCCATAGCGGGAGCGAACACCGGGGAGCTGTTTTTT	CASSSIAGANTGELFF
-	TRBJ1-5	TRBV19	TRBD1	TGTGCCAGCGGACAGGGTGTTAATCAGCCCCAGCATTTT	CASGQGVNQPQHF
-	TRBJ1-1	TRBV6-5	-	TGTGCCAGCAGTTTGGCGGGGGGCAACACTGAAGCTTTCTTT	CASSLAGGNTEAFF
-	TRBJ2-3	TRBV5-4	-	TGTGCCAGCAGCTTACCCACCCAGGGGCTAGCAGCTAGCACAGATACGCAGTATTTT	CASSLPTQGLAASTDTQYF
few	TRBJ2-5	TRBV10-3	-	TGTGCCATCAGGGAACAAGAGACCCAGTACTTC	CAIREQETQYF
-	TRBJ1-5	TRBV2	-	TGTGCCAGCAGTGAAGCGCCGGGGCCTAATCAGCCCCAGCATTTT	CASSEAPGPNQPQHF
once	TRBJ2-6	TRBV7-6	-	TGTGCCAGCAGCTTAGAAGTCTCTGGGGCCAACGTCCTGACTTTC	CASSLEVSGANVLTF
once	TRBJ2-7	TRBV5-8	-	TGTGCCAGCAGCTCTGGACACCTCTACGAGCAGTACTTC	CASSSGHLYEQYF
-	TRBJ1-1	TRBV30	-	TGTGCCTGGAGTGTGCAGGTGACCACTGAAGCTTTCTTT	CAWSVQVTTEAFF
-	TRBJ2-1	TRBV19	-	TGTGCCAGTAGTCCCACAGGGGGGGGTGAGCAGTTCTTC	CASSPTGGGEQFF
-	TRBJ1-4	TRBV19	-	TGTGCCAGTAGTATAGGTGGAAAAAAACTGTTTTTT	CASSIGGKKLFF
-	TRBJ2-1	TRBV30	-	TGTGCCTGGAGTGTATTGGGGGGAGCGGGCAATGAGCAGTTCTTC	CAWSVLGGAGNEQFF
-	TRBJ1-3	TRBV5-1	-	TGCGCCAGCAGCTTGGAAGGAACTGGAAACACCATATATTTT	CASSLEGTGNTIYF
-	TRBJ2-7	TRBV5-1	-	TGCGCCAGCAGCTTGGAAACAGGTAGTTACGAGCAGTACTTC	CASSLETGSYEQYF
-	TRBJ1-1	TRBV5-5	TRBD1	TGTGCCAGCAGCCCTGACGGGACAGCCACTGAAGCTTTCTTT	CASSPDGTATEAFF
-	TRBJ2-5	TRBV28	-	TGTGCCAGCAGTCCCCGGGACCGCATACAAGAGACCCAGTACTTC	CASSPRDRIQETQYF
-	TRBJ2-7	TRBV20-1	-	TGCAGTGCTAGAGAAAGTGGCGAGCAGTACTTC	CSARESGEQYF
-	TRBJ2-1	TRBV30	TRBD2	TGTGCCTGGAGCGCAGAGGCTAGCGGGGCTAATGAGCAGTTCTTC	CAWSAEASGANEQFF
-	TRBJ1-6	TRBV7-9	-	TGTGCCAGCAGCTTAACCGCACAGTATAATTCACCCCTCCACTTT	CASSLTAQYNSPLHF
-	TRBJ2-7	TRBV20-1	-	TGCAGTAGCAGCACCCCGTACGAGCAGTACTTC	CSSSTPYEQYF
-	TRBJ1-1	TRBV11-2	-	TGTGCCAGCAGCTCCGACCCGGAGCCCAACACTGAAGCTTTCTTT	CASSSDPEPNTEAFF
-	TRBJ2-5	TRBV19	-	TGTGCCAGTAGTCGGGGTCTGCAAGAGACCCAGTACTTC	CASSRGLQETQYF
-	TRBJ2-5	TRBV11-2	TRBD2	TGTGCCAGCAGCTTACCTAGCGGGGGTCGAGAGACCCAGTACTTC	CASSLPSGGRETQYF
few	TRBJ1-2	TRBV15	-	TGTGCCACCAGCAGAGGCACCGGGACGGCAAGCTATGGCTACACCTTC	CATSRGTGTASYGYTF
-	TRBJ2-3	TRBV4-1	-	TGCGCCAGCAGCCTCGGAGCACAAGATACGCAGTATTTT	CASSLGAQDTQYF
many	TRBJ2-4	TRBV6-6	-	TGTGCCAGCAGTGACCCAGGGTTAGCCAAAAACATTCAGTACTTC	CASSDPGLAKNIQYF
-	TRBJ1-1	TRBV4-3	TRBD1	TGCGCCAGCAGCCAAGGAAGGGTAGGGGGCGGCACTGAAGCTTTCTTT	CASSQGRVGGGTEAFF
once	TRBJ2-3	TRBV28	-	TGTGCCAGCACTCGTGGGGCGACAGATACGCAGTATTTT	CASTRGATDTQYF
-	TRBJ2-7	TRBV29-1	TRBD2	TGCAGCGTTGAGGTGAGCGGGGGGGCCTCCTACGAGCAGTACTTC	CSVEVSGGASYEQYF
few	TRBJ2-3	TRBV2	-	TGTGCCAGCAGTGATGAGGGAGTGCGTACGCAGTATTTT	CASSDEGVRTQYF
once	TRBJ2-1	TRBV28	-	TGTGCCAGCAGTTTGCTTAGCGGACTTGAGCAGTTCTTC	CASSLLSGLEQFF
-	TRBJ2-4	TRBV19	-	TGTGCCAGTAGTGGATATACAGGGAAGAAAAACATTCAGTACTTC	CASSGYTGKKNIQYF
-	TRBJ2-2	TRBV6-1	-	TGTGCCAGCAGTGAAGGGAAATCCTTCCGGGTGGCCGGGGAGCTGTTTTTT	CASSEGKSFRVAGELFF
-	TRBJ1-1	TRBV4-1	-	TGCGCCAGCAGCCAAGGACGGTCAACTGAAGCTTTCTTT	CASSQGRSTEAFF
-	TRBJ2-2	TRBV7-2	-	TGTGCCAGCAGCTCAGGCTTGAGGACCGGGGAGCTGTTTTTT	CASSSGLRTGELFF
-	TRBJ2-7	TRBV11-1	-	TGTGCCAGCAGTTTCCGGGACATTGAGACCTACGAGCAGTACTTC	CASSFRDIETYEQYF
-	TRBJ2-7	TRBV4-1	TRBD1	TGCGCCAGCAGCCAGACGGGACAGGGCGGCTACGAGCAGTACTTC	CASSQTGQGGYEQYF